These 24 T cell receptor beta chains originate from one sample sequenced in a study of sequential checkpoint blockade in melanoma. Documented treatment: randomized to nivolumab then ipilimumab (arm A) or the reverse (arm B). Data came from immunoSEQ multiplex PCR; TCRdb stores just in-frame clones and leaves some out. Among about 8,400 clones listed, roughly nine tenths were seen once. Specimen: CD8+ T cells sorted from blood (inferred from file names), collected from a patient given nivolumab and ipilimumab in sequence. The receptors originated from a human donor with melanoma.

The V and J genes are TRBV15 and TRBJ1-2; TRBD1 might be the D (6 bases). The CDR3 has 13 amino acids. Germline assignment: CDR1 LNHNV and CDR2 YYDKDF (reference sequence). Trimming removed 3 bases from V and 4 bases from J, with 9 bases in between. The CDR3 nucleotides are TGTGCCACCAGCAGTACAGGGACCTATGGCTACACCTTC. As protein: CATSSTGTYGYTF.

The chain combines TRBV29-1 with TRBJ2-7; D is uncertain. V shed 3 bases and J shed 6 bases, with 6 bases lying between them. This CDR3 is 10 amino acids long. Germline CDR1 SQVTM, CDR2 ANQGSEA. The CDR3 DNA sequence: TGCAGCGTTGACTACGGCGAGCAGTACTTC. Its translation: CSVDYGEQYF.

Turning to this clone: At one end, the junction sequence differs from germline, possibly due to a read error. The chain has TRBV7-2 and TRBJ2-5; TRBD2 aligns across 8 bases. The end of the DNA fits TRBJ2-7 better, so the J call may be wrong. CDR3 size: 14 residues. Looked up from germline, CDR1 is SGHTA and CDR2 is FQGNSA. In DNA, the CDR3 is TGTGCCAGCAGCATAGCGGGACTTTCCTACGAGCAGTACTTC. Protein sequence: CASSIAGLSYEQYF.

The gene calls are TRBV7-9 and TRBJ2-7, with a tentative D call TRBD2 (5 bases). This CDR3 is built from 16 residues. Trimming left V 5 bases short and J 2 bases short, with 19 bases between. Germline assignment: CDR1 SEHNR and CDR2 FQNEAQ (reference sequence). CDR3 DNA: TGTGCCAGCAGCCCCCGGGCGTGGACTGCGCCCTACGAGCAGTACTTC. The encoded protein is CASSPRAWTAPYEQYF.

CDR3 loop: CASSPYGQGAASYEQYF. CDR3 sequence (DNA): TGTGCCAGCAGCCCATACGGACAGGGGGCCGCCTCCTACGAGCAGTACTTC. The chain employs TRBV9 and TRBJ2-7; 11 bases line up with TRBD1. CDR3 length: 17 residues. CDR1 and CDR2 (germline): SGDLS, YYNGEE. V lost 4 bases, J lost 0 bases, and 9 bases stayed unmatched.

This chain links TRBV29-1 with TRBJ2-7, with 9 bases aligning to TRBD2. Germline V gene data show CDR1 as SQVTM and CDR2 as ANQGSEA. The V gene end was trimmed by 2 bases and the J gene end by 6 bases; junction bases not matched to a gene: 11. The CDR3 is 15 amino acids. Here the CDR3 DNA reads TGCAGCGTTGAAATTCCTGGCGGGAGGGCCGGCGAGCAGTACTTC. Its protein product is CSVEIPGGRAGEQYF.

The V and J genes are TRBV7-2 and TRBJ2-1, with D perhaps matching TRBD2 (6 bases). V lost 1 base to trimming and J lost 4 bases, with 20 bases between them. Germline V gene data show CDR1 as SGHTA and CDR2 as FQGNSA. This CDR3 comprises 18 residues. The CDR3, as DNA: TGTGCCAGCAGCTTAGGGGACTTTACCGGGAGAGTATACAATGAGCAGTTCTTC. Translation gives CASSLGDFTGRVYNEQFF.

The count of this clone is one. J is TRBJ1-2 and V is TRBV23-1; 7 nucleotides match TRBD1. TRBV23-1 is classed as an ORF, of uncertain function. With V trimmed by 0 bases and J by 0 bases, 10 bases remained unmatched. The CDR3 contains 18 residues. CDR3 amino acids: CASSQSRRQGAPNYGYTF. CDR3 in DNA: TGCGCCAGCAGTCAATCGAGGCGACAGGGAGCCCCTAACTATGGCTACACCTTC.

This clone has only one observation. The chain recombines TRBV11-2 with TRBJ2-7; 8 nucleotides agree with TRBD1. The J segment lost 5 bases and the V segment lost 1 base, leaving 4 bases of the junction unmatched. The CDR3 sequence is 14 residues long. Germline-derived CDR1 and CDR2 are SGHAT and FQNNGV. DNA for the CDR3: TGTGCCAGCAGCTTAGCTCAGGGGGCCCACGAGCAGTACTTC. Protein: CASSLAQGAHEQYF.

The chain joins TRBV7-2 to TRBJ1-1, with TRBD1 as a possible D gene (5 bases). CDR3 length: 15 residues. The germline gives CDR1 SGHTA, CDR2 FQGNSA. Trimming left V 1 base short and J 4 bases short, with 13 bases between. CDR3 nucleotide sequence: TGTGCCAGCAGCTTAGGGCTGGGCGGGGGCACTGAAGCTTTCTTT. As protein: CASSLGLGGGTEAFF.

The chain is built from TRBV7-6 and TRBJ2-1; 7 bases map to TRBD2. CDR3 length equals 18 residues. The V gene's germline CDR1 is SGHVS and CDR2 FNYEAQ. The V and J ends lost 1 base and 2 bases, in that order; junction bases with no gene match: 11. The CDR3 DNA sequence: TGTGCCAGCAGCTTAGTCGGCGGGAGCCCCCGCCCCTACAATGAGCAGTTCTTC. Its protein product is CASSLVGGSPRPYNEQFF. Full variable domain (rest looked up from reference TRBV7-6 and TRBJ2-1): GAGVSQSPRYKVTKRGQDVALRCDPISGHVSLYWYRQALGQGPEFLTYFNYEAQQDKSGLPNDRFSAERPEGSISTLTIQRTEQRDSAMYRCASSLVGGSPRPYNEQFFGPGTRLTVL.

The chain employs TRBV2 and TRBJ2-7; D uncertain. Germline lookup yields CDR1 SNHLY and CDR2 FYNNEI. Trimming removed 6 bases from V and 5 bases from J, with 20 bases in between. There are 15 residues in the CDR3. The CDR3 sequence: CASSPWATRLNEQYF. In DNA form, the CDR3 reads TGTGCCAGCAGCCCATGGGCTACCCGGTTGAACGAGCAGTACTTC.

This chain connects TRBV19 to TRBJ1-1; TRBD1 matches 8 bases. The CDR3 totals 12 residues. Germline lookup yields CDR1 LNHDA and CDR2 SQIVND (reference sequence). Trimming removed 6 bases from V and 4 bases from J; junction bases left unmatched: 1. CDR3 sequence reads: CASRTGATEAFF. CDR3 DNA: TGTGCCAGTAGGACAGGGGCCACTGAAGCTTTCTTT.

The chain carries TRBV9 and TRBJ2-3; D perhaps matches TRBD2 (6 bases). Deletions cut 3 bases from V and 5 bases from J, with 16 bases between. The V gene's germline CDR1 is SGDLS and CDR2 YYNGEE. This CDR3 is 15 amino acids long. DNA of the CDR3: TGTGCCAGCAGCGCAGAAAACGGGAGAGTAGATACGCAGTATTTT. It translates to CASSAENGRVDTQYF.

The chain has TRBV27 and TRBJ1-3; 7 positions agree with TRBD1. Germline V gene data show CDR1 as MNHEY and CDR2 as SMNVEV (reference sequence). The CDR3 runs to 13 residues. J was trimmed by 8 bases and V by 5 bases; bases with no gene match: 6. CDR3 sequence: CASSPTGWDTIYF. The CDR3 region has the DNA TGTGCCAGCAGTCCGACAGGGTGGGACACCATATATTTT.

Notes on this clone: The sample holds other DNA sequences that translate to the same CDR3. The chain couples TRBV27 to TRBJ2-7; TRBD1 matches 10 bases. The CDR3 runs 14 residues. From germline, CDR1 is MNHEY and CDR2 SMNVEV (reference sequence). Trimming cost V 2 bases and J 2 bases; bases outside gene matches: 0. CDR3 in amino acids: CASSLGTGAYEQYF. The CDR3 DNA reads TGTGCCAGCAGTTTAGGGACAGGGGCCTACGAGCAGTACTTC.

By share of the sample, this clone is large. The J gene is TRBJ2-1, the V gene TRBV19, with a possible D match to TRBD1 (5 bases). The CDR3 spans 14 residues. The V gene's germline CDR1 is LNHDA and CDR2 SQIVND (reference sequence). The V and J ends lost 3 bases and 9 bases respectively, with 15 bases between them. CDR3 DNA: TGTGCCAGTAGTATGGTCGCGTCAGGGATTGAGCAGTTCTTC. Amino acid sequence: CASSMVASGIEQFF.

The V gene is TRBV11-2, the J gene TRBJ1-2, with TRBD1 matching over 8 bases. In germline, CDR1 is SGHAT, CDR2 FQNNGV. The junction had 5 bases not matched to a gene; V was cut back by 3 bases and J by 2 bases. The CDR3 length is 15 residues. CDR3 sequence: CASSLATGANYGYTF. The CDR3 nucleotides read TGTGCCAGCAGCTTGGCGACAGGGGCAAACTATGGCTACACCTTC.

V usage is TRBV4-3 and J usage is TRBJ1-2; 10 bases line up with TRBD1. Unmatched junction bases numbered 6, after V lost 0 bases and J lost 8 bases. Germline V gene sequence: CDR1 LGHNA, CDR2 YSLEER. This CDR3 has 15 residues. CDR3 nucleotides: TGCGCCAGCAGCCAAGATCGGGACAGGGGAAGAGGCTACACCTTC. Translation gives CASSQDRDRGRGYTF.

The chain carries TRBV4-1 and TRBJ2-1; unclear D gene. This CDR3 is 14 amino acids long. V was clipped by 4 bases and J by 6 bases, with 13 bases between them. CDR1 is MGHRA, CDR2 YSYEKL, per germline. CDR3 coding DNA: TGCGCCAGCAGCCCCATCGCGAGTTCCAATGAGCAGTTCTTC. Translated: CASSPIASSNEQFF.

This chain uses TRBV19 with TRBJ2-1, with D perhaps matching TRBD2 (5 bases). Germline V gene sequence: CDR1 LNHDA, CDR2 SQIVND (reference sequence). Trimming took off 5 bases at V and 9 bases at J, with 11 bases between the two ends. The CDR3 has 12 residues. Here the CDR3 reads CASSERPGEQFF. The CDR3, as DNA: TGTGCCAGTAGTGAGCGGCCGGGTGAGCAGTTCTTC.

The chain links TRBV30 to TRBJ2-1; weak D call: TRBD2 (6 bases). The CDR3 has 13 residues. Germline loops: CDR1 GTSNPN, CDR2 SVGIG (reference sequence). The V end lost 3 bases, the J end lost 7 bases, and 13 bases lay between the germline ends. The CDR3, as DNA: TGTGCCTGGAGCCTCGGGGGTGTAAATGAGCAGTTCTTC. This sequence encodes CAWSLGGVNEQFF.

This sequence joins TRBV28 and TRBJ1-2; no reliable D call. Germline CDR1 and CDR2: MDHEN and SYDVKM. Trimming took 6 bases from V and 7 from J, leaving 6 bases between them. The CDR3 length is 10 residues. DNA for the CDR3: TGTGCCAGCAGGGAGGCTGGCTACACCTTC. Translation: CASREAGYTF.

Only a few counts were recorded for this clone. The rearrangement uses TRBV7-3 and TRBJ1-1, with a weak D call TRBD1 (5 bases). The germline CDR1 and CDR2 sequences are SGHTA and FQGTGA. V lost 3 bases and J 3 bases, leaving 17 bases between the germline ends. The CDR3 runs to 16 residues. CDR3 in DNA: TGTGCCAGCAGCTTGGGGGAGGGCAGAGGGGACACTGAAGCTTTCTTT. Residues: CASSLGEGRGDTEAFF.